What follows are 20 T cell receptor beta chains derived from one specimen sequenced in a study of PD-L1 blockade in urothelial cancer. Data came from immunoSEQ multiplex PCR; TCRdb stores just in-frame clones and leaves some out. The sample has 20,000 to 30,000 clones, approximately 86% seen once. The specimen was PBMCs, collected around atezolizumab (anti-PD-L1) treatment. The receptors derive from a man aged 60-69 years with urothelial cancer.

The chain links TRBV6-5 to TRBJ1-5, with unresolved D. Germline V gives CDR1 MNHEY, CDR2 SVGAGI. V lost 4 bases to trimming and J lost 0 bases, with 10 bases between them. The CDR3 length is 15 residues. The CDR3 DNA reads as TGTGCCAGCAGTTCGCCAGGATCTAGCAATCAGCCCCAGCATTTT. Its translation: CASSSPGSSNQPQHF.

The V and J genes are TRBV30 and TRBJ1-1; no clear D gene. V was clipped by 0 bases and J by 7 bases, with 12 bases between them. Looked up from germline, CDR1 is GTSNPN and CDR2 is SVGIG (reference sequence). CDR3 length: 13 amino acids. As DNA, the CDR3 is TGTGCCTGGAGTGTTCCCCCCTCCGGTGAAGCTTTCTTT. Its translation is CAWSVPPSGEAFF. The full variable domain, rest sourced from reference TRBV30 and TRBJ1-1, is SQTIHQWPATLVQPVGSPLSLECTVEGTSNPNLYWYRQAAGRGLQLLFYSVGIGQISSEVPQNLSASRPQDRQFILSSKKLLLSDSGFYLCAWSVPPSGEAFFGQGTRLTVV.

This sequence joins TRBV5-6 and TRBJ1-6; D is unclear. Germline loops: CDR1 SGHDT, CDR2 YYEEEE. This CDR3 has 14 residues. The germline V and J ends were trimmed by 0 bases and 7 bases, with 8 bases remaining between them. CDR3 nucleotides: TGTGCCAGCAGCTTGGGACAAACCAATTCACCCCTCCACTTT. Translated: CASSLGQTNSPLHF. Complete variable domain (other parts from reference TRBV5-6 and TRBJ1-6): DAGVTQSPTHLIKTRGQQVTLRCSPKSGHDTVSWYQQALGQGPQFIFQYYEEEERQRGNFPDRFSGHQFPNYSSELNVNALLLGDSALYLCASSLGQTNSPLHFGNGTRLTVT.

This clone was recorded a few times. This sequence joins TRBV2 and TRBJ1-6; a weak D match, TRBD1 (5 bases). There are 16 residues in the CDR3. The germline V and J ends were trimmed by 3 bases and 7 bases, with 16 bases remaining between them. Germline V lookup: CDR1 SNHLY, CDR2 FYNNEI. The CDR3 spells CASSDPGGRSNSPLHF. In nucleotides, the CDR3 is TGTGCCAGCAGTGACCCCGGGGGGAGGTCGAATTCACCCCTCCACTTT.

J is TRBJ1-6 and V is TRBV10-3; D not certain. Germline CDR1 and CDR2: ENHRY and SYGVKD. The ends were cut back, 11 bases at V and 7 bases at J, with 12 bases in the middle. This CDR3 is built from 12 residues. Written as DNA, the CDR3 is TGTGCCGCCGGAGAGAGGAATTCACCCCTCCACTTT. Translating gives CAAGERNSPLHF.

This clone was seen a few times. The chain links TRBV5-1 to TRBJ2-3, with 15 bases that match TRBD2. CDR3 length equals 15 residues. Germline loops: CDR1 SGHRS, CDR2 YFSETQ. The ends lost 7 bases at V and 4 bases at J; junction bases unmatched: 4. The CDR3 nucleotides are TGCGCCAGCGCGCGGACTAGCGGGAGGGCAGATACGCAGTATTTT. It is translated as CASARTSGRADTQYF.

Note on this clone: A single base is all that separates this from a far larger clone, so a read error is likely. V usage is TRBV5-6 and J usage is TRBJ2-7, with 7 nucleotides matching TRBD1. Germline lookup yields CDR1 SGHDT and CDR2 YYEEEE. This CDR3 region has 13 residues. CDR3 sequence (DNA): TGCGCCAGCAGCCAACGGACAGGCCGCGAGCAGTACTTC. Encoded protein: CASSQRTGREQYF. Full variable domain (missing parts from reference TRBV5-6 and TRBJ2-7): DAGVTQSPTHLIKTRGQQVTLRCSPKSGHDTVSWYQQALGQGPQFIFQYYEEEERQRGNFPDRFSGHQFPNYSSELNVNALLLGDSALYLCASSQRTGREQYFGPGTRLTVT.

The chain is built from TRBV6-4 and TRBJ2-1; weak D call: TRBD2 (5 bases). Germline loops: CDR1 MRHNA, CDR2 SNTAGT. The CDR3 runs to 12 residues. The V end lost 4 bases, the J end lost 7 bases, and 8 bases lay between the germline ends. In DNA form, the CDR3 reads TGTGCCAGCAGTGGTCGGAGGAATGAGCAGTTCTTC. Its translation: CASSGRRNEQFF.

The rearrangement links TRBV10-3 to TRBJ1-2, with no clear D. The CDR3 has 13 amino acids. The V gene's germline CDR1 is ENHRY and CDR2 SYGVKD. Between the trimmed V and J ends, which lost 6 bases and 3 bases, there was a span of 11 bases. CDR3 in amino acids: CAISAGRDYGYTF. CDR3 in DNA: TGTGCCATCAGCGCGGGAAGGGACTATGGCTACACCTTC.

The chain recombines TRBV4-3 with TRBJ1-1, with D maybe TRBD1 (5 bases). This CDR3 comprises 16 residues. The V gene lost 3 bases and the J gene lost 4 bases, with 18 bases spanning the gap. Per the germline V gene, CDR1 is LGHNA and CDR2 is YSLEER. The CDR3 DNA sequence: TGCGCCAGCAGCCAGGTGTCATCGGGGAGGGGCACTGAAGCTTTCTTT. It specifies CASSQVSSGRGTEAFF.

The chain links TRBV2 to TRBJ2-7, with unresolved D. V lost 0 bases, J lost 1 base, and 10 bases lay in between. The CDR3 contains 15 residues. Germline values: CDR1 SNHLY, CDR2 FYNNEI. In nucleotides, the CDR3 is TGTGCCAGCAGTGAAGCGCCTCTGGAGTCCTACGAGCAGTACTTC. Protein: CASSEAPLESYEQYF.

The rearrangement joins TRBV28 to TRBJ1-2; weak D call: TRBD1 (5 bases). CDR1 and CDR2 (germline): MDHEN, SYDVKM. The V end lost 6 bases, the J end lost 4 bases, and 9 bases lay between the germline ends. The CDR3 is 12 amino acids. The CDR3: CASRPTVYGYTF. DNA for the CDR3: TGTGCCAGCAGGCCGACAGTCTATGGCTACACCTTC.

CDR3 loop: CASSSGSVETQYF. CDR3 nucleotides: TGTGCCAGCAGCTCGGGGTCGGTAGAGACCCAGTACTTC. The J gene is TRBJ2-5, the V gene TRBV5-5, with a possible D match to TRBD2 (5 bases). This CDR3 has 13 residues. Germline V gene data show CDR1 as SGHKS and CDR2 as YYEKEE (reference sequence). V lost 3 bases to trimming and J lost 4 bases, with 10 bases between them.

This clone showed up just once. V usage is TRBV12-5 and J usage is TRBJ1-2, with D perhaps TRBD1 (6 bases). The CDR3 sequence is 15 residues long. CDR1 is LGHNT and CDR2 is FRNRAP in the germline V gene. Between the trimmed V and J ends, which lost 1 base and 2 bases, there was a span of 11 bases. CDR3 protein: CASGLARDTNYGYTF. The CDR3 DNA sequence: TGTGCTAGTGGTTTGGCCAGGGACACCAACTATGGCTACACCTTC.

The V call is TRBV18, the J call TRBJ2-3; 8 nucleotides line up with TRBD1. J was trimmed by 0 bases and V by 3 bases; bases with no gene match: 2. This CDR3 region has 15 residues. Germline lookup yields CDR1 KGHSH and CDR2 LQKENI. CDR3 residues: CASSPGQVSTDTQYF. CDR3 in DNA: TGTGCCAGCTCACCGGGACAGGTTAGCACAGATACGCAGTATTTT.

V is TRBV5-1 and J is TRBJ1-6; weak D call: TRBD1 (5 bases). Germline lookup yields CDR1 SGHRS and CDR2 YFSETQ. Trimming pared 2 bases from V and 9 bases from J, leaving 12 bases between. CDR3 length equals 14 residues. As DNA, the CDR3 is TGCGCCAGCAGCTTAGGGTCAGGGCCTTCACCCCTCCACTTT. It yields the protein CASSLGSGPSPLHF.

This clone has just one count. The rearrangement uses TRBV5-5 and TRBJ1-4; TRBD1 agrees at 9 bases. J gave up 10 bases and V 4 bases, and 8 bases lay outside the gene matches. Germline CDR1 reads SGHKS; CDR2 reads YYEKEE (reference sequence). The CDR3 length is 14 residues. For the CDR3, the DNA is TGTGCCAGCAGCCCGCTGGACAGGGGAGGAAAACTGTTTTTT. Translating it yields CASSPLDRGGKLFF.

The genes are TRBV6-1 and TRBJ1-1, with 7 bases identical to TRBD1. CDR1 is MNHNS and CDR2 is SASEGT in the germline V gene. The length of the CDR3 is 14 residues. J gave up 5 bases and V 6 bases, and 9 bases lay outside the gene matches. The CDR3 spells CASSQGGRSTEAFF. The CDR3, as DNA: TGTGCCAGCAGCCAGGGGGGACGCAGTACTGAAGCTTTCTTT.

The CDR3 loop reads CASSLDRGSEQYF. DNA of the CDR3: TGTGCCAGCTCCCTCGACAGGGGAAGCGAGCAGTACTTC. The chain employs TRBV18 and TRBJ2-7, with 8 bases identical to TRBD1. This CDR3 is built from 13 residues. Germline CDR1 and CDR2: KGHSH and LQKENI. J was trimmed by 6 bases and V by 6 bases; bases with no gene match: 7.

The rearrangement joins TRBV5-4 to TRBJ2-6, with 8 bases fitting TRBD1. The trim removed 4 bases at V and 0 bases at J, leaving 12 bases unmatched. The CDR3 contains 19 residues. Germline CDR1 SGHNT, CDR2 YYREEE (reference sequence). The CDR3 protein is CASSPTGTGTFSGANVLTF. The CDR3, as DNA: TGTGCCAGCAGCCCAACAGGGACAGGCACTTTCTCTGGGGCCAACGTCCTGACTTTC.